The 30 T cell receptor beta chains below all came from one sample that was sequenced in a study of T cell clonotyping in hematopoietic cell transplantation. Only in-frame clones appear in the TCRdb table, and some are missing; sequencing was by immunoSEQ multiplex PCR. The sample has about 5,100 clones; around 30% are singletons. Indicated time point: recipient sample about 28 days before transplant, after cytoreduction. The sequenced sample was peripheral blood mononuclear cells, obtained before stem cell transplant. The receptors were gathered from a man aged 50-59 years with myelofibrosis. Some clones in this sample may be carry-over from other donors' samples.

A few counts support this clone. The CDR3 is CASSLDRNNEQFF. The CDR3 bases are TGTGCCAGTAGCTTGGACAGAAACAATGAGCAGTTCTTC. The rearrangement links TRBV19 to TRBJ2-1; possible D gene TRBD1, 6 bases. The CDR3 contains 13 residues. Germline assignment: CDR1 LNHDA and CDR2 SQIVND (reference sequence). Trimming took off 6 bases at V and 5 bases at J, with 11 bases between the two ends.

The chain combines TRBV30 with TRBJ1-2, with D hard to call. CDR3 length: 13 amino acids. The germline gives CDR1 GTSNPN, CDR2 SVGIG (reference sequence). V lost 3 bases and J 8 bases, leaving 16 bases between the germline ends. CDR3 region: CAWRRLVTGGYTF. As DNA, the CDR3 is TGTGCCTGGAGGAGACTAGTTACGGGCGGCTACACCTTC.

DNA of the CDR3: TGTGCCAGCAGTTCCTACAGGGCTGGCTACACCTTC. Encoded protein: CASSSYRAGYTF. This chain joins TRBV6-5 and TRBJ1-2; tentatively, D is TRBD1 (6 bases). Germline V gene sequence: CDR1 MNHEY, CDR2 SVGAGI. V dropped 4 bases and J dropped 7 bases, with 10 bases sitting between them. The CDR3 spans 12 residues.

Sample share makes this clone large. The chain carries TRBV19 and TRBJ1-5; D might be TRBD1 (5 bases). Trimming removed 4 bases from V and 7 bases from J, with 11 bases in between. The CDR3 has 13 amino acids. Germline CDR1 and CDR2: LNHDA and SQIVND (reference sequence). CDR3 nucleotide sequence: TGTGCCAGTAGTACAGGGAATGGGCAGCCCCAGCATTTT. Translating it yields CASSTGNGQPQHF.

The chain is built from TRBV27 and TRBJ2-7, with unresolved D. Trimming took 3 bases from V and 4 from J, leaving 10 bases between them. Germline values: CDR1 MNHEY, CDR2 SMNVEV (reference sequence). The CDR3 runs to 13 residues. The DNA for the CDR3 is TGTGCCAGCAGTTTTCGTGCGGCTTACGAGCAGTACTTC. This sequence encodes CASSFRAAYEQYF.

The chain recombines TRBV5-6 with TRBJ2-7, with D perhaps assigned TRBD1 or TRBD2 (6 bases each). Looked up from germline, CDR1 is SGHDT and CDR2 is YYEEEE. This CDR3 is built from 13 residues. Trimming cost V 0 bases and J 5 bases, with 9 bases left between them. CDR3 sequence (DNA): TGTGCCAGCAGCTTGGCGGGGGCCAACGAGCAGTACTTC. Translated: CASSLAGANEQYF.

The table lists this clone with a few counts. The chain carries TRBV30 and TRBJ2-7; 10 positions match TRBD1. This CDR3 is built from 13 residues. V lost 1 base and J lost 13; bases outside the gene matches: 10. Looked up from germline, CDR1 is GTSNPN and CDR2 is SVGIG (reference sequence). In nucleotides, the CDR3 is TGTGCCTGGAGTGGTAGGCGCCGGGACAGGGGTTACTTC. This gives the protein CAWSGRRRDRGYF. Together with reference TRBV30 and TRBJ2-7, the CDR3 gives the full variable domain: SQTIHQWPATLVQPVGSPLSLECTVEGTSNPNLYWYRQAAGRGLQLLFYSVGIGQISSEVPQNLSASRPQDRQFILSSKKLLLSDSGFYLCAWSGRRRDRGYFGPGTRLTVT.

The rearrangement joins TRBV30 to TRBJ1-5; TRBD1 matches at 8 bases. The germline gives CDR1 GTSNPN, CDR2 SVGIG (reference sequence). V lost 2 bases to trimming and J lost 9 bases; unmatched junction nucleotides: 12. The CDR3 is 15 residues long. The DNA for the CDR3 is TGTGCCTGGAGTCGCGGACAGGGTGGCTTGTCGCCCCAGCATTTT. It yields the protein CAWSRGQGGLSPQHF.

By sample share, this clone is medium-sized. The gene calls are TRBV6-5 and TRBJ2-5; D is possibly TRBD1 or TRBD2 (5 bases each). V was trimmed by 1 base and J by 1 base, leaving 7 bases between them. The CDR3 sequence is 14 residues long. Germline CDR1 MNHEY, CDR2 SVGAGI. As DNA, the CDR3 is TGTGCCAGCAGTTACTTTGGGGGCCAAGAGACCCAGTACTTC. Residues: CASSYFGGQETQYF.

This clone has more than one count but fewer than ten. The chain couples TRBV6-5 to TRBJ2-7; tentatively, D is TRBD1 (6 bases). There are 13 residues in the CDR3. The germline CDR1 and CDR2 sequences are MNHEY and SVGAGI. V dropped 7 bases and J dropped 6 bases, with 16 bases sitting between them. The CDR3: CASTDRLLGEQYF. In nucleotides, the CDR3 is TGTGCCAGCACCGACAGGCTGCTGGGCGAGCAGTACTTC.

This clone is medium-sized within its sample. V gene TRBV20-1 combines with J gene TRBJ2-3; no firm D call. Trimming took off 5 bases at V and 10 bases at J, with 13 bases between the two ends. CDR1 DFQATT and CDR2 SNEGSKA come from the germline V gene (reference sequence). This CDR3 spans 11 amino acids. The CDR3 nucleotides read TGCAGTGCTGGGCCCGGCCTGGCGCAGTATTTT. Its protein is CSAGPGLAQYF.

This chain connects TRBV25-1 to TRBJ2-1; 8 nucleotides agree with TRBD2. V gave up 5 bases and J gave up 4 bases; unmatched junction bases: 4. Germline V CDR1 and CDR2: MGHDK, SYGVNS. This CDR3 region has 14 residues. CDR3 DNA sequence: TGTGCCAGCAGTTTAACTAGCGGTTACAATGAGCAGTTCTTC. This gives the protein CASSLTSGYNEQFF. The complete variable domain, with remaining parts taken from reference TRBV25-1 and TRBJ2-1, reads EADIYQTPRYLVIGTGKKITLECSQTMGHDKMYWYQQDPGMELHLIHYSYGVNSTEKGDLSSESTVSRIRTEHFPLTLESARPSHTSQYLCASSLTSGYNEQFFGPGTRLTVL.

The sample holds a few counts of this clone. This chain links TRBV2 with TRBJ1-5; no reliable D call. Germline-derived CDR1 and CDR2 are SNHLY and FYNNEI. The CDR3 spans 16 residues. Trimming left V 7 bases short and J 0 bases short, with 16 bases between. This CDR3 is CASKMGTLLSNQPQHF. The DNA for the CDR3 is TGTGCCAGCAAAATGGGCACCCTCCTTAGCAATCAGCCCCAGCATTTT.

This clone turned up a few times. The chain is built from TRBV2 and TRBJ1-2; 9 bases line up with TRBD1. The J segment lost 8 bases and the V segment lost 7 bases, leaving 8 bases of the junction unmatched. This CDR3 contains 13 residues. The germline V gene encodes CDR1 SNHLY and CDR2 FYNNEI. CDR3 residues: CASNTGTGYGYTF. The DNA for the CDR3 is TGTGCCAGCAATACCGGGACAGGGTACGGCTACACCTTC.

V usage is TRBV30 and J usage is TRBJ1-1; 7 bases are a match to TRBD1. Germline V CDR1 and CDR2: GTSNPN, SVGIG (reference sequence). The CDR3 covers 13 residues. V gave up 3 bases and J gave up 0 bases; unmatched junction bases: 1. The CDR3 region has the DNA TGTGCCTGGAGGGGACAGATGAACACTGAAGCTTTCTTT. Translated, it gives CAWRGQMNTEAFF.

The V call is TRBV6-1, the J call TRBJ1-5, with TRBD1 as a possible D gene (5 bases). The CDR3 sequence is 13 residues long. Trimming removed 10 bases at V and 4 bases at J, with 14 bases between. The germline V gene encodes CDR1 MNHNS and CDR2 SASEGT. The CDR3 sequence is CAILGGWNQPQHF. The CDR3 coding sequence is TGTGCCATTCTCGGGGGTTGGAATCAGCCCCAGCATTTT.

In DNA form, the CDR3 reads TGTGCCTGGAAAAGAGGGGAGCGTGGCTACACCTTC. This encodes CAWKRGERGYTF. The V and J genes are TRBV30 and TRBJ1-2; TRBD1 might be the D (5 bases). Germline V gene data show CDR1 as GTSNPN and CDR2 as SVGIG (reference sequence). The CDR3 contains 12 residues. Trimming took 4 bases from V and 7 from J, leaving 13 bases between them.

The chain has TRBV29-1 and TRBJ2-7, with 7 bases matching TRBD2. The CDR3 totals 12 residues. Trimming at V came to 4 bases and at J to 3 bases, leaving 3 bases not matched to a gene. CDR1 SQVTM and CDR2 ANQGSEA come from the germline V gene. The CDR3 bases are TGCAGCGTTGTGCTAGCGGACTACGAGCAGTACTTC. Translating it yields CSVVLADYEQYF.

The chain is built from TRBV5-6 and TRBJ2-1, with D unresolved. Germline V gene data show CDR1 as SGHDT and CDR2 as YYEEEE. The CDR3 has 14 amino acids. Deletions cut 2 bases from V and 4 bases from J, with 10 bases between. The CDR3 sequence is CASSFTMGYNEQFF. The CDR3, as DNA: TGTGCCAGCAGCTTTACCATGGGATACAATGAGCAGTTCTTC.

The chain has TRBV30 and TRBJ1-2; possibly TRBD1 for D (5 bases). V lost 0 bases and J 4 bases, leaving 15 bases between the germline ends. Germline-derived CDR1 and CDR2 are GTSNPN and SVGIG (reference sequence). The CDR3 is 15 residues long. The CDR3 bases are TGTGCCTGGAGTGTTTTAGGGCAGGGAGTCTATGGCTACACCTTC. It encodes CAWSVLGQGVYGYTF.

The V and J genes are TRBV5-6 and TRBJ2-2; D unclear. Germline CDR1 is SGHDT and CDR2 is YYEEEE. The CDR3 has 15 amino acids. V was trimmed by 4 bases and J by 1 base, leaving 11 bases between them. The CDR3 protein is CASSALFQNTGELFF. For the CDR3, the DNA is TGTGCCAGCAGCGCTCTCTTCCAGAACACCGGGGAGCTGTTTTTT.

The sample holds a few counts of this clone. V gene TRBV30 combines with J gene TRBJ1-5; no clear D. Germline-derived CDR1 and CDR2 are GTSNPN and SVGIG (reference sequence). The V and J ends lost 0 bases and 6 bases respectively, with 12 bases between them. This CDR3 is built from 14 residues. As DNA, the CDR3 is TGTGCCTGGAGTGTAGGAGGTGGTAGTCAGCCCCAGCATTTT. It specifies CAWSVGGGSQPQHF.

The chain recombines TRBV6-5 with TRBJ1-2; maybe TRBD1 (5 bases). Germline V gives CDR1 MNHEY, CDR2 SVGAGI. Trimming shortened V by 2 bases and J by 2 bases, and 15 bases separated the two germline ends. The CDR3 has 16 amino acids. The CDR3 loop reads CASSYRGTVGNYGYTF. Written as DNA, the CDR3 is TGTGCCAGCAGTTACCGCGGGACGGTTGGCAACTATGGCTACACCTTC.

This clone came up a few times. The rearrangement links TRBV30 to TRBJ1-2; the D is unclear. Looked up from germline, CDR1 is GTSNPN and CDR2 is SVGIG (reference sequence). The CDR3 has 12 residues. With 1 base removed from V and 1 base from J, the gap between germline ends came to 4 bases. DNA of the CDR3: TGTGCCTGGAGTGCCGGTAACTATGGCTACACCTTC. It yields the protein CAWSAGNYGYTF. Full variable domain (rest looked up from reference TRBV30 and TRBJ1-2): SQTIHQWPATLVQPVGSPLSLECTVEGTSNPNLYWYRQAAGRGLQLLFYSVGIGQISSEVPQNLSASRPQDRQFILSSKKLLLSDSGFYLCAWSAGNYGYTFGSGTRLTVV.

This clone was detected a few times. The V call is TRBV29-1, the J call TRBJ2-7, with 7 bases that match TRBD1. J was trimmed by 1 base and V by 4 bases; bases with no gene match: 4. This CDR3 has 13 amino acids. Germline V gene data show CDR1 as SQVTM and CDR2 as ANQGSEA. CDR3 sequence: CSVAGQQSYEQYF. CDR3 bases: TGCAGCGTTGCGGGACAGCAATCCTACGAGCAGTACTTC.

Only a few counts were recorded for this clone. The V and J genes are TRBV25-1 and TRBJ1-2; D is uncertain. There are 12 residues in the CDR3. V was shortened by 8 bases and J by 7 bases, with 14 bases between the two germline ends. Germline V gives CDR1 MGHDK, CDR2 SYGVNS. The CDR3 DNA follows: TGTGCCAGCGCAAGAGAGGGCTTTGGCTACACCTTC. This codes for CASAREGFGYTF.

CDR3 coding DNA: TGCAGCGTGGGTCGGGAGATCAATCAGCCCCAGCATTTT. Protein: CSVGREINQPQHF. V is TRBV29-1 and J is TRBJ1-5; no clear D. Deletions cut 6 bases from V and 3 bases from J, with 12 bases between. This CDR3 contains 13 residues. In germline, CDR1 is SQVTM, CDR2 ANQGSEA.

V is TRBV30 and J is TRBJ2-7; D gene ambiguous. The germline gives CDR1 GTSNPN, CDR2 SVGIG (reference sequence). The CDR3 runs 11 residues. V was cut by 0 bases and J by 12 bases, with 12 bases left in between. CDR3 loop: CAWSVIESPYF. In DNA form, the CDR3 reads TGTGCCTGGAGTGTAATCGAGTCACCGTACTTC.

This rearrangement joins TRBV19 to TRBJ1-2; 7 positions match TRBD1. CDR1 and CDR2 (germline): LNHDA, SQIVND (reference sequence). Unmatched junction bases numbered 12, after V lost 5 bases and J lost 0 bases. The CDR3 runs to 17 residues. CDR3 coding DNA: TGTGCCAGTAGTGTCTCCGGGACAGCAACTCCTAACTATGGCTACACCTTC. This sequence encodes CASSVSGTATPNYGYTF. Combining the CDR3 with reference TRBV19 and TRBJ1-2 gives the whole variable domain DGGITQSPKYLFRKEGQNVTLSCEQNLNHDAMYWYRQDPGQGLRLIYYSQIVNDFQKGDIAEGYSVSREKKESFPLTVTSAQKNPTAFYLCASSVSGTATPNYGYTFGSGTRLTVV.

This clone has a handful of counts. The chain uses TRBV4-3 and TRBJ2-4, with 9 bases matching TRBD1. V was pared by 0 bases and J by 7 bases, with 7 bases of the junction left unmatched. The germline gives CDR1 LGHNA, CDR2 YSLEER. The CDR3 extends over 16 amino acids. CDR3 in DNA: TGCGCCAGCAGCCAAGAGCCGGGACAGGGTGTGAACATTCAGTACTTC. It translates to CASSQEPGQGVNIQYF.